The 20 T cell receptor beta chains reported below all come from one sample, sequenced in a study of OX40 agonist ivuxolimab in advanced cancers. Assay: immunoSEQ multiplex PCR; the TCRdb copy retains only in-frame clones and omits some. Among approximately 77,000 clones listed, 92% were seen once. Sequenced here: CD4+ or CD8+ T cells sorted from blood, sampled in a trial of the OX40 agonist ivuxolimab. The source is an adult with an advanced solid tumor such as melanoma, head and neck, liver or kidney cancer.

The chain has TRBV11-2 and TRBJ2-7; D is unresolved. CDR3 length: 14 amino acids. CDR1 and CDR2 from the germline V gene are SGHAT and FQNNGV. Trimming took off 4 bases at V and 3 bases at J, with 13 bases between the two ends. The CDR3 region is CASSSGPLYYEQYF. In nucleotides, the CDR3 is TGTGCCAGCAGCTCCGGGCCTCTCTACTACGAGCAGTACTTC. Drawing the rest from reference TRBV11-2 and TRBJ2-7, the complete variable domain is EAGVAQSPRYKIIEKRQSVAFWCNPISGHATLYWYQQILGQGPKLLIQFQNNGVVDDSQLPKDRFSAERLKGVDSTLKIQPAKLEDSAVYLCASSSGPLYYEQYFGPGTRLTVT.

V gene TRBV5-1 combines with J gene TRBJ1-1; maybe TRBD1 (5 bases). Germline-derived CDR1 and CDR2 are SGHRS and YFSETQ. The CDR3 spans 16 residues. Trimming stripped 4 bases from V and 7 bases from J, with 23 bases between. For the CDR3, the DNA is TGCGCCAGCAGCCTGCATTTGGAGGGGCCACGGAATGAAGCTTTCTTT. Protein: CASSLHLEGPRNEAFF.

The CDR3 region has the DNA TGCGCCAGCAGCCAAGTCGGGGGGGATTCCTATGGCTACACCTTC. As protein: CASSQVGGDSYGYTF. V and J are TRBV4-1 and TRBJ1-2, with D possibly being TRBD1 (5 bases). The germline V gene encodes CDR1 MGHRA and CDR2 YSYEKL. This CDR3 comprises 15 residues. V lost 1 base and J 4 bases, leaving 13 bases between the germline ends.

This chain uses TRBV9 with TRBJ1-1; TRBD1 matches 8 bases. In germline, CDR1 is SGDLS, CDR2 YYNGEE. V lost 4 bases to trimming and J lost 3 bases; unmatched junction nucleotides: 2. The CDR3 runs 13 residues. For the CDR3, the DNA is TGTGCCAGCAGCATGACAGGGGACACTGAAGCTTTCTTT. It yields the protein CASSMTGDTEAFF.

The V call is TRBV25-1, the J call TRBJ1-3; D gene unclear. Trimming left V 5 bases short and J 0 bases short, with 11 bases between. CDR1 is MGHDK and CDR2 is SYGVNS in the germline V gene. The CDR3 loop spans 15 amino acids. CDR3 sequence reads: CASSSGRHSGNTIYF. CDR3 DNA: TGTGCCAGCAGTTCAGGACGCCACTCTGGAAACACCATATATTTT. The full variable domain, with the rest looked up from reference TRBV25-1 and TRBJ1-3, is EADIYQTPRYLVIGTGKKITLECSQTMGHDKMYWYQQDPGMELHLIHYSYGVNSTEKGDLSSESTVSRIRTEHFPLTLESARPSHTSQYLCASSSGRHSGNTIYFGEGSWLTVV.

The gene calls are TRBV9 and TRBJ2-7; no reliable D call. V gave up 3 bases and J gave up 5 bases, with 12 bases separating them. The CDR3 loop spans 13 amino acids. Looked up from germline, CDR1 is SGDLS and CDR2 is YYNGEE. The CDR3 region is CASSGVSVHEQYF. The DNA of the CDR3 is TGTGCCAGCAGCGGAGTATCGGTCCACGAGCAGTACTTC.

The CDR3 here is CASSPQGWQPQHF. CDR3 DNA: TGTGCCAGTAGTCCACAGGGATGGCAGCCCCAGCATTTT. The rearrangement uses TRBV19 and TRBJ1-5; D possibly corresponds to TRBD1 (6 bases). CDR1 and CDR2 (germline): LNHDA, SQIVND (reference sequence). The CDR3 covers 13 residues. Trimming pared 5 bases from V and 7 bases from J, leaving 12 bases between.

Only one count was recorded for this clone. This rearrangement joins TRBV10-1 to TRBJ2-1; either TRBD1 or TRBD2 may fit D (6 bases each). The CDR3 runs 14 residues. Germline assignment: CDR1 WNHNN and CDR2 SYGVQD (reference sequence). V dropped 3 bases and J dropped 6 bases, with 12 bases sitting between them. CDR3 in DNA: TGCGCCAGCAGTGACCCTGGAGGGGGCAATGAGCAGTTCTTC. As protein: CASSDPGGGNEQFF.

The V call is TRBV13, the J call TRBJ2-2; TRBD1 is a possible D gene (6 bases). The CDR3 totals 15 residues. CDR1 and CDR2 from the germline V gene are PRHDT and FYEKMQ (reference sequence). The V and J ends lost 3 bases and 1 base respectively, with 9 bases between them. The CDR3: CASSFARGNTGELFF. CDR3 DNA: TGTGCCAGCAGCTTCGCCAGGGGGAACACCGGGGAGCTGTTTTTT.

The chain has TRBV25-1 and TRBJ2-5; 8 bases map to TRBD2. Germline CDR1 MGHDK, CDR2 SYGVNS. The CDR3 extends over 15 amino acids. The trim removed 0 bases at V and 5 bases at J, leaving 5 bases unmatched. The CDR3 nucleotides are TGTGCCAGCAGTGAATATACGGGGGGGGAGGAGACCCAGTACTTC. Its protein is CASSEYTGGEETQYF.

The rearrangement joins TRBV6-6 to TRBJ1-6; TRBD1 aligns across 7 bases. The trim removed 7 bases at V and 7 bases at J, leaving 10 bases unmatched. CDR3 length: 15 amino acids. Germline V gene lookup returns CDR1 MNHNY and CDR2 SVGAGI (reference sequence). The CDR3 nucleotides are TGTGCCAGCAAACTCGAGGGGGCTTTGAATTCACCCCTCCACTTT. As protein: CASKLEGALNSPLHF.

This chain links TRBV27 with TRBJ2-7, with a tentative D call TRBD2 (5 bases). The CDR3 contains 16 residues. Germline V gene sequence: CDR1 MNHEY, CDR2 SMNVEV (reference sequence). V was trimmed by 4 bases and J by 2 bases, leaving 18 bases between them. The CDR3 sequence: CASSYSGGPFPYEQYF. CDR3 sequence (DNA): TGTGCCAGCAGTTATTCCGGAGGACCTTTTCCCTACGAGCAGTACTTC.

The V call is TRBV5-6, the J call TRBJ1-1, with a possible D match to TRBD1 (5 bases). The CDR3 is 16 amino acids. The germline V gene encodes CDR1 SGHDT and CDR2 YYEEEE. The germline V and J ends were trimmed by 4 bases and 0 bases, with 16 bases remaining between them. Here the CDR3 reads CASSHRWGGVNTEAFF. CDR3 nucleotide sequence: TGTGCCAGCAGCCACCGTTGGGGGGGTGTGAACACTGAAGCTTTCTTT.

The V call is TRBV15, the J call TRBJ2-7; TRBD1 agrees at 9 bases. Losses at the gene ends were 9 bases for V and 3 bases for J; bases not matched to a gene: 9. Germline V gene data show CDR1 as LNHNV and CDR2 as YYDKDF (reference sequence). This CDR3 spans 14 amino acids. DNA of the CDR3: TGTGCCACTGCACCGGGACAGGGTGGCTACGAGCAGTACTTC. It encodes CATAPGQGGYEQYF.

The chain recombines TRBV27 with TRBJ2-5; D not resolved. Germline V gene lookup returns CDR1 MNHEY and CDR2 SMNVEV (reference sequence). The CDR3 has 16 residues. V was clipped by 6 bases and J by 1 base, with 18 bases between them. The CDR3 loop is CASSQNWVPIQETQYF. The CDR3 DNA reads TGTGCCAGCAGCCAAAATTGGGTGCCGATCCAAGAGACCCAGTACTTC.

The CDR3 is CASSQELGLVNSPLHF. CDR3 DNA sequence: TGCGCCAGCAGCCAAGAACTGGGCCTCGTAAATTCACCCCTCCACTTT. This chain links TRBV4-3 with TRBJ1-6; no clear D gene. Germline values: CDR1 LGHNA, CDR2 YSLEER. The V end was cut by 0 bases, the J end by 7 bases, with 13 bases between. The CDR3 spans 16 residues.

This chain connects TRBV5-4 to TRBJ1-1; D gene ambiguous. The V end lost 4 bases, the J end lost 1 base, and 14 bases lay between the germline ends. The CDR3 is made up of 15 amino acids. Germline values: CDR1 SGHNT, CDR2 YYREEE (reference sequence). CDR3 sequence reads: CASSQDRTANTEAFF. The CDR3 region has the DNA TGTGCCAGCAGCCAAGATCGGACCGCGAACACTGAAGCTTTCTTT.

Remarks on this clone: The identical CDR3 is also encoded by other nucleotide sequences in the sample. V and J are TRBV7-9 and TRBJ2-7; maybe TRBD1 (6 bases). Germline V gene sequence: CDR1 SEHNR, CDR2 FQNEAQ (reference sequence). Trimming took 2 bases from V and 5 from J, leaving 7 bases between them. The CDR3 contains 12 residues. DNA of the CDR3: TGTGCCAGCAGCTTAACAGGGAACGAGCAGTACTTC. Protein: CASSLTGNEQYF. The whole variable domain, filled in from reference TRBV7-9 and TRBJ2-7, reads DTGVSQNPRHKITKRGQNVTFRCDPISEHNRLYWYRQTLGQGPEFLTYFQNEAQLEKSRLLSDRFSAERPKGSFSTLEIQRTEQGDSAMYLCASSLTGNEQYFGPGTRLTVT.

The gene calls are TRBV13 and TRBJ2-7; TRBD2 might be the D (5 bases). The germline gives CDR1 PRHDT, CDR2 FYEKMQ (reference sequence). V lost 2 bases, J lost 2 bases, and 13 bases lay in between. The CDR3 is made up of 15 amino acids. The CDR3 sequence is CASSLQSGAPYEQYF. The CDR3 nucleotides are TGTGCCAGCAGCTTACAGAGCGGCGCCCCCTACGAGCAGTACTTC.

This clone has a single count. J is TRBJ1-5 and V is TRBV7-2; D unclear. Germline V gives CDR1 SGHTA, CDR2 FQGNSA. CDR3 length equals 15 residues. The V gene lost 2 bases and the J gene lost 0 bases, with 8 bases spanning the gap. CDR3 nucleotides: TGTGCCAGCAGCTTAATCCAGAATAGCAATCAGCCCCAGCATTTT. Translating gives CASSLIQNSNQPQHF.